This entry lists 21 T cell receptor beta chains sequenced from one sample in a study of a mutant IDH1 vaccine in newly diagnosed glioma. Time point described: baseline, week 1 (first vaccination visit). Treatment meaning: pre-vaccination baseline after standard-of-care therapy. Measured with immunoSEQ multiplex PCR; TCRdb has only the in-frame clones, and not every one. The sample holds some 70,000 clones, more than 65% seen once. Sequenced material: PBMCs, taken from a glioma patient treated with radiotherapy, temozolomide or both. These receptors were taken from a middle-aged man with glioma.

The CDR3 protein is CASSFRDGSSYEQYF. CDR3 coding DNA: TGCGCCAGCAGCTTCCGGGACGGTAGCTCCTACGAGCAGTACTTC. The chain joins TRBV5-1 to TRBJ2-7; D possibly uses TRBD1 or TRBD2 (5 bases each). This CDR3 is built from 15 residues. Per germline, CDR1 SGHRS and CDR2 YFSETQ. Trimming shortened V by 2 bases and J by 0 bases, and 12 bases separated the two germline ends.

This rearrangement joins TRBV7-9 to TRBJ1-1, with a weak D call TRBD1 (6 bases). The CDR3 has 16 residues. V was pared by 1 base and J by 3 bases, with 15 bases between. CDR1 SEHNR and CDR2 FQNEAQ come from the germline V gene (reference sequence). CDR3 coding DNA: TGTGCCAGCAGCTTAGGAGGGGGGAGAAGGGACACTGAAGCTTTCTTT. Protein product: CASSLGGGRRDTEAFF.

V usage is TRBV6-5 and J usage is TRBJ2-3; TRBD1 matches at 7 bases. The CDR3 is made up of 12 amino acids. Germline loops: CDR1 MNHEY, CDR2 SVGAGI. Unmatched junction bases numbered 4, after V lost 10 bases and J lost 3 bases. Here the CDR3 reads CATRTGTDTQYF. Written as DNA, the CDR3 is TGTGCCACCAGGACAGGTACAGATACGCAGTATTTT.

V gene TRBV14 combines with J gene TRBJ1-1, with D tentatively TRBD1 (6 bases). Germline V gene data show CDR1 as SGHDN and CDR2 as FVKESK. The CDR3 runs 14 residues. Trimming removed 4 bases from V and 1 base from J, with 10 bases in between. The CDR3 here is CASSRGTPNTEAFF. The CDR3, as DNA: TGTGCCAGCAGCCGGGGGACACCGAACACTGAAGCTTTCTTT.

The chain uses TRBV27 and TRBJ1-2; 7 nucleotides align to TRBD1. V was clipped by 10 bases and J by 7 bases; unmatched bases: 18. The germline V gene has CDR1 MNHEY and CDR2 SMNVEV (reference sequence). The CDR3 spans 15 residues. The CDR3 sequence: CAMMTGRGNVSGYTF. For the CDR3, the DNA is TGTGCCATGATGACAGGGAGGGGGAATGTCTCTGGCTACACCTTC.

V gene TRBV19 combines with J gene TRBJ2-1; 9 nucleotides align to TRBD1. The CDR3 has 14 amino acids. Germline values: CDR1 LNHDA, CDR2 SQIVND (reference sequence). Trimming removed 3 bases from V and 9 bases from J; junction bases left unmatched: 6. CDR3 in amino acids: CASSIPTGGPEQFF. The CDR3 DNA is TGTGCCAGTAGTATTCCTACAGGGGGCCCTGAGCAGTTCTTC.

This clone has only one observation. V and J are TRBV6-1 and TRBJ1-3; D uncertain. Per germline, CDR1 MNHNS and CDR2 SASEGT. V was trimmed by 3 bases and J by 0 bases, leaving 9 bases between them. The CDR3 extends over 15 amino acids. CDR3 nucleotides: TGTGCCAGCAGTGATGGTCGTATCTCTGGAAACACCATATATTTT. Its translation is CASSDGRISGNTIYF.

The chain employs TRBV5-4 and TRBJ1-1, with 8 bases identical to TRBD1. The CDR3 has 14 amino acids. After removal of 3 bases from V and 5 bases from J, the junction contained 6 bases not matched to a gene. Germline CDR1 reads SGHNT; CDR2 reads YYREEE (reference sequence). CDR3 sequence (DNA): TGTGCCAGCAGCTCAGGGGGCGGAAGAACTGAAGCTTTCTTT. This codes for CASSSGGGRTEAFF.

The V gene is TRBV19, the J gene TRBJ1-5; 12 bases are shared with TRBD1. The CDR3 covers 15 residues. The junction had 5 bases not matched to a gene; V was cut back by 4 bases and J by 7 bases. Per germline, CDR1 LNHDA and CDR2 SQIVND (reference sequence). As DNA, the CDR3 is TGTGCCAGTAGTACCGGGACAGGGGGCGCCCAGCCCCAGCATTTT. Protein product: CASSTGTGGAQPQHF.

The CDR3 region is CAWKGQGLSGNTIYF. In nucleotides, the CDR3 is TGTGCCTGGAAAGGACAGGGACTCTCTGGAAACACCATATATTTT. The chain combines TRBV30 with TRBJ1-3; 8 bases line up with TRBD1. The CDR3 contains 15 residues. The V segment lost 4 bases and the J segment 0 bases; nucleotides outside the gene matches: 5. Germline CDR1 is GTSNPN and CDR2 is SVGIG (reference sequence).

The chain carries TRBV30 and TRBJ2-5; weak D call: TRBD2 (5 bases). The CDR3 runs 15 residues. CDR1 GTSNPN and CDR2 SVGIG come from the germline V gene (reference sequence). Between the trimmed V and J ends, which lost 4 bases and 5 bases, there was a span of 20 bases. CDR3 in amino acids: CAWTRMNSDWETQYF. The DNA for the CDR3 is TGTGCCTGGACCCGAATGAATAGCGACTGGGAGACCCAGTACTTC. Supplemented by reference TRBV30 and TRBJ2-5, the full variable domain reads SQTIHQWPATLVQPVGSPLSLECTVEGTSNPNLYWYRQAAGRGLQLLFYSVGIGQISSEVPQNLSASRPQDRQFILSSKKLLLSDSGFYLCAWTRMNSDWETQYFGPGTRLLVL.

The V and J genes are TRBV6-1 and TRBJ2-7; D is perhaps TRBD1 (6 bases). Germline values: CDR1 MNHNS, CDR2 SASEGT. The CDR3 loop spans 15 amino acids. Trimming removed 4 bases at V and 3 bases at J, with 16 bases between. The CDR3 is CASSVSGAAYYEQYF. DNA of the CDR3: TGTGCCAGCAGTGTTTCAGGGGCGGCTTACTACGAGCAGTACTTC.

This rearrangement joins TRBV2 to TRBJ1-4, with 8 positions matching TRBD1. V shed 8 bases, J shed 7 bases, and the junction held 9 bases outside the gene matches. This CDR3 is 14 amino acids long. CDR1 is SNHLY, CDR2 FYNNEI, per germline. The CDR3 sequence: CASLRQGRGEKLFF. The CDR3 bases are TGTGCCAGCTTAAGACAGGGGCGGGGTGAAAAACTGTTTTTT. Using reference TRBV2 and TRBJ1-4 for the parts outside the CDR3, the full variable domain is EPEVTQTPSHQVTQMGQEVILRCVPISNHLYFYWYRQILGQKVEFLVSFYNNEISEKSEIFDDQFSVERPDGSNFTLKIRSTKLEDSAMYFCASLRQGRGEKLFFGSGTQLSVL.

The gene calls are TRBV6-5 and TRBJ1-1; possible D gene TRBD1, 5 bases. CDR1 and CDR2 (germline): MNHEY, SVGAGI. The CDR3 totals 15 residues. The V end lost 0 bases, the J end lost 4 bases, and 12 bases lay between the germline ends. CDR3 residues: CASSYSSGGGTEAFF. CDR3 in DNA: TGTGCCAGCAGTTACTCGTCCGGTGGGGGCACTGAAGCTTTCTTT.

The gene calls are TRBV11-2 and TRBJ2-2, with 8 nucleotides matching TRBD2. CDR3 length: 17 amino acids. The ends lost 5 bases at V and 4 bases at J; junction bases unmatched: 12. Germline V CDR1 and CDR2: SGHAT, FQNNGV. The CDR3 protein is CASSPLHGGASTGELFF. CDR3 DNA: TGTGCCAGCAGCCCTCTACACGGGGGGGCGTCCACCGGGGAGCTGTTTTTT.

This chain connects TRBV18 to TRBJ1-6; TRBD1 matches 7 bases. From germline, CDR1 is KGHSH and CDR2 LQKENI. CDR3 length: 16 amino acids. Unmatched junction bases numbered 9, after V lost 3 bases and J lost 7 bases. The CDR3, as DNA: TGTGCCAGCTCACCTAATAACAGGGGAGGCAATTCACCCCTCCACTTT. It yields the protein CASSPNNRGGNSPLHF. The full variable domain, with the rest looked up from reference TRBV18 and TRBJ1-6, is NAGVMQNPRHLVRRRGQEARLRCSPMKGHSHVYWYRQLPEEGLKFMVYLQKENIIDESGMPKERFSAEFPKEGPSILRIQQVVRGDSAAYFCASSPNNRGGNSPLHFGNGTRLTVT.

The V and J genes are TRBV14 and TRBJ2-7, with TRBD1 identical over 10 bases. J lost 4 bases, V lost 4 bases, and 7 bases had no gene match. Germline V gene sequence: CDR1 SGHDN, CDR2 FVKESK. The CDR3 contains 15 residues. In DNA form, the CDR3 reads TGTGCCAGCAGCCCGCAAGGACAGGGGGTGTACGAGCAGTACTTC. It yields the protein CASSPQGQGVYEQYF.

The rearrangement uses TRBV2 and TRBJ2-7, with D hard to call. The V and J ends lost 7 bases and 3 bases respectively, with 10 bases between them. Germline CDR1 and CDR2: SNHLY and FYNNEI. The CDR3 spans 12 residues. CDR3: CASMQELYEQYF. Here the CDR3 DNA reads TGTGCCAGCATGCAAGAGCTCTACGAGCAGTACTTC.

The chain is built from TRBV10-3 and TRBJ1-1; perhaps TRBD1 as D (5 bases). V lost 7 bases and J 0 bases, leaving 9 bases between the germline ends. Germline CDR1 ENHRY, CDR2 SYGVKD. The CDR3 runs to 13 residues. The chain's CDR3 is CAIMGTMNTEAFF. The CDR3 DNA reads TGTGCCATCATGGGGACTATGAACACTGAAGCTTTCTTT.

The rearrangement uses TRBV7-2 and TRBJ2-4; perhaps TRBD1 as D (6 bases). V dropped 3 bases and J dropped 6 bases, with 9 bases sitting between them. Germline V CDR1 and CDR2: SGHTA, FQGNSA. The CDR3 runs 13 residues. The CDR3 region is CASSLDSVNIQYF. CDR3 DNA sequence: TGTGCCAGCAGCTTGGACAGTGTAAACATTCAGTACTTC. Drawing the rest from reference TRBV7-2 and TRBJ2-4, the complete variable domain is GAGVSQSPSNKVTEKGKDVELRCDPISGHTALYWYRQSLGQGLEFLIYFQGNSAPDKSGLPSDRFSAERTGGSVSTLTIQRTQQEDSAVYLCASSLDSVNIQYFGAGTRLSVL.

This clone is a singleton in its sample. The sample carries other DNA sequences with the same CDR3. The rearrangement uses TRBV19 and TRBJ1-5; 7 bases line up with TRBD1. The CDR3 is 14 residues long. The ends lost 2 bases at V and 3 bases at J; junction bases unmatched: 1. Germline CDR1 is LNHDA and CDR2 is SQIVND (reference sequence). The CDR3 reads CASSITGDNQPQHF. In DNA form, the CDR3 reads TGTGCCAGTAGTATAACAGGGGACAATCAGCCCCAGCATTTT.